This T cell receptor beta chain was found in a study of T cell responses to AZD1222 COVID-19 vaccine. This CDR3 region has 13 residues. Deletions cut 0 bases from V and 10 bases from J, with 12 bases between. Germline values: CDR1 SGHDN, CDR2 FVKESK. The protocol was immunoSEQ multiplex PCR, while the TCRdb copy is restricted to in-frame clones and leaves out a portion. The table records roughly 81,000 clones, approximately 88% of them present only once. The source was peripheral blood, collected on day 0 of AZD1222 vaccination. The sequence was collected from an adult in good health. The chain uses TRBV14 and TRBJ1-1; D gene uncertain. CDR3 DNA sequence: TGTGCCAGCAGCCAAGAGAGAAGGGCGGGAGCTTTCTTT. Its translation: CASSQERRAGAFF.